The 19 T cell receptor beta chains reported below all come from one sample, sequenced in a study of control samples from healthy donors and cancer patients (dated by TCRdb to 2019 to 2021). The library was obtained by the immunoSEQ multiplex PCR assay. TCRdb provides this immuneACCESS table in a form limited to in-frame rearrangements. Some clones are lacking; in checked studies, under half of them reflect an unresolved V gene, and why the rest are absent is not known. Here the sample has 100,000 to 150,000 clones; approximately 92% occur a single time. The ten largest make up around 2.5% of the sample. The source material was blood. These receptors were taken from a middle-aged man in good health.

A word on this clone: Different DNA sequences within this sample yield the same CDR3. The chain employs TRBV6-1 and TRBJ1-4; no reliable D call. Germline lookup yields CDR1 MNHNS and CDR2 SASEGT. V was shortened by 3 bases and J by 0 bases, with 5 bases between the two germline ends. The CDR3 contains 14 residues. The CDR3 DNA follows: TGTGCCAGCAGTGATGGGCCAACTAATGAAAAACTGTTTTTT. Protein sequence: CASSDGPTNEKLFF.

The chain carries TRBV4-2 and TRBJ2-5, with 7 bases matching TRBD2. The germline V gene encodes CDR1 LGHNA and CDR2 YNFKEQ. V was pared by 9 bases and J by 4 bases, with 2 bases of the junction left unmatched. The CDR3 covers 11 residues. CDR3: CASTGGETQYF. The DNA for the CDR3 is TGTGCCAGTACGGGGGGAGAGACCCAGTACTTC.

This chain joins TRBV12-2 and TRBJ1-4. TRBV12-2 is marked as a pseudogene. The CDR3 length is 14 residues. CDR3 DNA: TGTGCAAGTCGCTACGGCGCAACTAATGAAAAACTGTTTTTT. As protein: CASRYGATNEKLFF.

The chain is built from TRBV7-8 and TRBJ2-2; 7 bases align to TRBD1. With 7 bases clipped from V and 4 bases from J, the junction kept 6 bases outside the gene matches. The CDR3 contains 14 residues. Per the germline V gene, CDR1 is SGHVS and CDR2 is FQNEAQ. This CDR3 reads CASNRGRGTGELFF. The CDR3 nucleotides read TGTGCCAGCAACAGGGGACGCGGCACCGGGGAGCTGTTTTTT.

This clone was recorded a few times. The genes are TRBV9 and TRBJ1-5, with D possibly being TRBD1 (6 bases). The V gene's germline CDR1 is SGDLS and CDR2 YYNGEE. The CDR3 consists of 16 residues. V was shortened by 4 bases and J by 0 bases, with 14 bases between the two germline ends. For the CDR3, the DNA is TGTGCCAGCAGCACCCGGACAGTGTATAGCAATCAGCCCCAGCATTTT. This codes for CASSTRTVYSNQPQHF.

This chain connects TRBV5-5 to TRBJ1-1; D might be TRBD1 (6 bases). Looked up from germline, CDR1 is SGHKS and CDR2 is YYEKEE (reference sequence). V lost 2 bases and J lost 4, with 12 bases in between. CDR3 size: 14 residues. Here the CDR3 reads CASSLDRLVTEAFF. The CDR3 region has the DNA TGTGCCAGCAGCTTAGACAGGCTTGTCACTGAAGCTTTCTTT.

The chain links TRBV18 to TRBJ1-1; 8 positions match TRBD1. The germline V gene encodes CDR1 KGHSH and CDR2 LQKENI. The CDR3 runs 15 residues. V lost 3 bases, J lost 2 bases, and 5 bases stayed unmatched. CDR3 DNA: TGTGCCAGCTCACCCCGGGACAGGCCCAACACTGAAGCTTTCTTT. It translates to CASSPRDRPNTEAFF.

The genes are TRBV19 and TRBJ1-4; D is uncertain. V was shortened by 0 bases and J by 0 bases, with 14 bases between the two germline ends. Germline values: CDR1 LNHDA, CDR2 SQIVND (reference sequence). The CDR3 has 18 residues. CDR3 DNA sequence: TGTGCCAGTAGTATAGAGGGCAGACTTCTTGCAACTAATGAAAAACTGTTTTTT. This translates into CASSIEGRLLATNEKLFF.

The rearrangement links TRBV28 to TRBJ1-5; D unresolved. The CDR3 length is 16 residues. CDR1 MDHEN and CDR2 SYDVKM come from the germline V gene. Deletions cut 5 bases from V and 2 bases from J, with 16 bases between. CDR3 protein: CASSALVGLGNQPQHF. The CDR3 nucleotides are TGTGCCAGCAGTGCACTGGTAGGGTTGGGCAATCAGCCCCAGCATTTT.

The chain employs TRBV9 and TRBJ2-3; 9 bases are shared with TRBD2. Losses at the gene ends were 0 bases for V and 2 bases for J; bases not matched to a gene: 4. The germline V gene encodes CDR1 SGDLS and CDR2 YYNGEE. The CDR3 extends over 16 amino acids. The CDR3 region is CASSVGASGATDTQYF. In nucleotides, the CDR3 is TGTGCCAGCAGCGTAGGGGCTAGCGGGGCCACAGATACGCAGTATTTT.

This clone was seen just once. The chain couples TRBV29-1 to TRBJ2-6; TRBD1 matches at 12 bases. Per the germline V gene, CDR1 is SQVTM and CDR2 is ANQGSEA. V gave up 7 bases and J gave up 4 bases; unmatched junction bases: 11. This CDR3 spans 17 amino acids. The DNA of the CDR3 is TGCAGCGCCGCAATCGGGACAGGGGGCGCCGGGGCCAACGTCCTGACTTTC. It specifies CSAAIGTGGAGANVLTF. The full variable domain, with the rest looked up from reference TRBV29-1 and TRBJ2-6, is SAVISQKPSRDICQRGTSLTIQCQVDSQVTMMFWYRQQPGQSLTLIATANQGSEATYESGFVIDKFPISRPNLTFSTLTVSNMSPEDSSIYLCSAAIGTGGAGANVLTFGAGSRLTVL.

The J gene is TRBJ1-1, the V gene TRBV29-1, with D possibly being TRBD1 (6 bases). V was clipped by 7 bases and J by 0 bases, with 15 bases between them. This CDR3 spans 14 amino acids. The germline V gene encodes CDR1 SQVTM and CDR2 ANQGSEA. The CDR3 protein is CSARGTRMNTEAFF. DNA of the CDR3: TGCAGCGCCCGAGGGACAAGAATGAACACTGAAGCTTTCTTT.

The CDR3 region has the DNA TGTGCCAGCAGCGTCAGAACGAACACCGGGGAGCTGTTTTTT. It translates to CASSVRTNTGELFF. The chain links TRBV9 to TRBJ2-2, with D hard to call. Germline values: CDR1 SGDLS, CDR2 YYNGEE. The V end was cut by 2 bases, the J end by 0 bases, with 5 bases between. The CDR3 extends over 14 amino acids.

The chain couples TRBV28 to TRBJ2-2; 14 bases align to TRBD2. The J segment lost 5 bases and the V segment lost 5 bases, leaving 1 base of the junction unmatched. Germline V lookup: CDR1 MDHEN, CDR2 SYDVKM. This CDR3 comprises 15 residues. CDR3 DNA sequence: TGTGCCAGCAGTGGACTAGCGGGGGGTACCGGGGAGCTGTTTTTT. Its protein is CASSGLAGGTGELFF.

The chain couples TRBV12-3 or TRBV12-4 to TRBJ2-7; D is uncertain. This CDR3 comprises 13 residues. V was shortened by 3 bases and J by 1 base, with 7 bases between the two germline ends. This chain's CDR3 is CASSFRSSYEQYF. CDR3 sequence (DNA): TGTGCCAGCAGTTTTCGGAGTTCCTACGAGCAGTACTTC.

The chain recombines TRBV24-1 with TRBJ2-3; tentative D call: TRBD2 (6 bases). V dropped 5 bases and J dropped 9 bases, with 14 bases sitting between them. The CDR3 is 13 amino acids. In germline, CDR1 is KGHDR, CDR2 SFDVKD. The chain's CDR3 is CATSALGGLTQYF. The CDR3 DNA is TGTGCCACCAGTGCCCTGGGGGGTTTGACGCAGTATTTT.

This clone appeared once. The chain employs TRBV30 and TRBJ2-7; 8 nucleotides line up with TRBD1. With V trimmed by 6 bases and J by 4 bases, 11 bases remained unmatched. This CDR3 is built from 14 residues. Per germline, CDR1 GTSNPN and CDR2 SVGIG (reference sequence). Here the CDR3 DNA reads TGTGCCTGCCATCGGGACAGGTCGGGGTACGAGCAGTACTTC. This codes for CACHRDRSGYEQYF.

The CDR3 DNA follows: TGTGCCAGCAGCTTGACGGCGGCCTCTGGGGCCAACGTCCTGACTTTC. Amino acids: CASSLTAASGANVLTF. The chain couples TRBV5-6 to TRBJ2-6, with D unclear. Germline CDR1 and CDR2: SGHDT and YYEEEE. CDR3 length equals 16 residues. V was clipped by 1 base and J by 0 bases, with 8 bases between them. Full variable domain (missing parts from reference TRBV5-6 and TRBJ2-6): DAGVTQSPTHLIKTRGQQVTLRCSPKSGHDTVSWYQQALGQGPQFIFQYYEEEERQRGNFPDRFSGHQFPNYSSELNVNALLLGDSALYLCASSLTAASGANVLTFGAGSRLTVL.

The chain employs TRBV3-1 (or the pseudogene TRBV3-2) and TRBJ2-2, with D possibly TRBD1 on 5 matching bases. Deletions cut 3 bases from V and 5 bases from J, with 13 bases between. The CDR3 loop spans 15 amino acids. Germline V gene lookup returns CDR1 LGHDT and CDR2 YNNKEL (reference sequence). CDR3 amino acids: CASSHRRDITGELFF. DNA for the CDR3: TGTGCCAGCAGCCATCGCAGGGATATAACCGGGGAGCTGTTTTTT.